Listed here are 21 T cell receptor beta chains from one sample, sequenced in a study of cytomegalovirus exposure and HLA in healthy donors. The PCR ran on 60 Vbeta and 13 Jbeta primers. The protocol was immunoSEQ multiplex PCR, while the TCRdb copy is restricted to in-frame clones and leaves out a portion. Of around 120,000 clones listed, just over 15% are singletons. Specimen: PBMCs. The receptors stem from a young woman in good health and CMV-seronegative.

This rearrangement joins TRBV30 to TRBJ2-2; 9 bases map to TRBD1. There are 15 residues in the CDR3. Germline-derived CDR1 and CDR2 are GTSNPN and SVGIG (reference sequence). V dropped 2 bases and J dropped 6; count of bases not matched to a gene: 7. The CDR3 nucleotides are TGTGCCTGGAGTCGGGGACAGGGTTTCGCCGGGGAGCTGTTTTTT. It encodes CAWSRGQGFAGELFF. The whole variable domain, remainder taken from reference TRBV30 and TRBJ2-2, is SQTIHQWPATLVQPVGSPLSLECTVEGTSNPNLYWYRQAAGRGLQLLFYSVGIGQISSEVPQNLSASRPQDRQFILSSKKLLLSDSGFYLCAWSRGQGFAGELFFGEGSRLTVL.

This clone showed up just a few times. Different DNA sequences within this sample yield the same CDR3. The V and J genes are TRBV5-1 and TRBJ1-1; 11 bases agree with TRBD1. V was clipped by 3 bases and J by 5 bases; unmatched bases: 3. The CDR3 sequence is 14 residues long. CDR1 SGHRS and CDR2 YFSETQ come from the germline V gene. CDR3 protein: CASSSGQGGTEAFF. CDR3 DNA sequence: TGCGCCAGCAGCTCGGGACAGGGGGGGACTGAAGCTTTCTTT.

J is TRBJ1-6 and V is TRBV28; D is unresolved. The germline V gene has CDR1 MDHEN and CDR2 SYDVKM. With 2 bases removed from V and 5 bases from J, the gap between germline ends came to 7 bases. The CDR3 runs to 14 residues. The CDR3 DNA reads TGTGCCAGCAGTTTACGCGCTAATAATTCACCCCTCCACTTT. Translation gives CASSLRANNSPLHF.

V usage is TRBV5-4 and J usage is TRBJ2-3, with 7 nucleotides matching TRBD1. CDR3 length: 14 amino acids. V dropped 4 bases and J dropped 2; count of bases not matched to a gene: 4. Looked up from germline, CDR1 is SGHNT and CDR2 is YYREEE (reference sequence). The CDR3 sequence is CASSQGVSTDTQYF. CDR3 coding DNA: TGTGCCAGCAGCCAGGGGGTTTCCACAGATACGCAGTATTTT.

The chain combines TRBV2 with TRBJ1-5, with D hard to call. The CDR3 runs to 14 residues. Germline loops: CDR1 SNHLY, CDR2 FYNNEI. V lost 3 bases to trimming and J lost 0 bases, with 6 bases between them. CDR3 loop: CASSDGYSNQPQHF. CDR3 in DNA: TGTGCCAGCAGTGACGGGTATAGCAATCAGCCCCAGCATTTT.

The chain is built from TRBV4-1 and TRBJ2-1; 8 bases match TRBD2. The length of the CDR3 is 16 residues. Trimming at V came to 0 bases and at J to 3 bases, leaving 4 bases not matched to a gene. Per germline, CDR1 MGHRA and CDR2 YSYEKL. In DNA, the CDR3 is TGCGCCAGCAGCCAAGATCGTGGGACTAGCTACAATGAGCAGTTCTTC. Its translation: CASSQDRGTSYNEQFF.

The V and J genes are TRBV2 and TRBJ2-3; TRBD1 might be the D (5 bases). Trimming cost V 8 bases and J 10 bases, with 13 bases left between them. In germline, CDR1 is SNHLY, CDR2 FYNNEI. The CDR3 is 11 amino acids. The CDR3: CASAGDSAQYF. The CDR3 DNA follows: TGTGCCAGCGCAGGTGACAGCGCGCAGTATTTT.

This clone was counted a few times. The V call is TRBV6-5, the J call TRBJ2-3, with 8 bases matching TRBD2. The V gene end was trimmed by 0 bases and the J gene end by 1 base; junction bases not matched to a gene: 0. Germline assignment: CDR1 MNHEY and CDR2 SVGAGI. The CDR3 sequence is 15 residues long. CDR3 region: CASSYSSGGTDTQYF. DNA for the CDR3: TGTGCCAGCAGTTACTCTAGCGGGGGCACAGATACGCAGTATTTT.

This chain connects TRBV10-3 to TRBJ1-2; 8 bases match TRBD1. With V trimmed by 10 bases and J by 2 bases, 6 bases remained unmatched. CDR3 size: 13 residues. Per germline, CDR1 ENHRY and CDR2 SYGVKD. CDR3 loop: CASTGGANYGYTF. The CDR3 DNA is TGTGCCAGCACAGGGGGAGCGAACTATGGCTACACCTTC.

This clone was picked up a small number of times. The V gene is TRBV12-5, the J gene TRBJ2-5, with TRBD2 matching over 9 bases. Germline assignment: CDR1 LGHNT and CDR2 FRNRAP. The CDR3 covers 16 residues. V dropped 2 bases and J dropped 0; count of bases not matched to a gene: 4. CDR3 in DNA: TGTGCTAGTGGTTTGAGGCTAGCGGGGAACCAAGAGACCCAGTACTTC. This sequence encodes CASGLRLAGNQETQYF.

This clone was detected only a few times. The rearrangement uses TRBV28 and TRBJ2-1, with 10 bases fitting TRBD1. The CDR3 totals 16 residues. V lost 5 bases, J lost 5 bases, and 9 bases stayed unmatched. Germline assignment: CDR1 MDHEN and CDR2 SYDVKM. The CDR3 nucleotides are TGTGCCAGCAGTCCCTGGGACAGGGGAAACGACAATGAGCAGTTCTTC. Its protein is CASSPWDRGNDNEQFF.

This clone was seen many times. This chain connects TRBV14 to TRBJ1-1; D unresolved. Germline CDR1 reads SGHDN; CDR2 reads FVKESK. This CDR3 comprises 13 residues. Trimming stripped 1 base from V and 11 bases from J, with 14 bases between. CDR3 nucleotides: TGTGCCAGCAGCCAAGTAATAATGTCAGTCGCTTTCTTT. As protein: CASSQVIMSVAFF.

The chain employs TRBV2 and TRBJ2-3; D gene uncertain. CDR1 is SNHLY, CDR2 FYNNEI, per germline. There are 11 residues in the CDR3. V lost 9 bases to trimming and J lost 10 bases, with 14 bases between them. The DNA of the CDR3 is TGTGCCAGTCTTAGCCTAACGGCGCAGTATTTT. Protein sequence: CASLSLTAQYF.

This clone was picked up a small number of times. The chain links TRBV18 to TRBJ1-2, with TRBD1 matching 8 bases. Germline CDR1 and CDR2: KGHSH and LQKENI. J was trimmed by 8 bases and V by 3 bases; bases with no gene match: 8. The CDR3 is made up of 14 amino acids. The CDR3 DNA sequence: TGTGCCAGCTCACCGGACGGACAGGGAAGGGGCTACACCTTC. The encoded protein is CASSPDGQGRGYTF.

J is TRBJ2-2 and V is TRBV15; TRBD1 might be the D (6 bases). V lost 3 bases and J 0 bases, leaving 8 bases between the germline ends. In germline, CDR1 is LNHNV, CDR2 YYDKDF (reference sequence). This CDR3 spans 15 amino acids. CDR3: CATSRDSANTGELFF. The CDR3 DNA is TGTGCCACCAGCAGGGACAGCGCGAACACCGGGGAGCTGTTTTTT.

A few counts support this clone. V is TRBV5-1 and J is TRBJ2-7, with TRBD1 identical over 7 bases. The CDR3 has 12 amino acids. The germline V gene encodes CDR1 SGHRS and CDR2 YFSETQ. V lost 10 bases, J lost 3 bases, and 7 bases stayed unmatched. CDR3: CAVRDSSYEQYF. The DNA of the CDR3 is TGCGCCGTACGGGACAGTAGCTACGAGCAGTACTTC.

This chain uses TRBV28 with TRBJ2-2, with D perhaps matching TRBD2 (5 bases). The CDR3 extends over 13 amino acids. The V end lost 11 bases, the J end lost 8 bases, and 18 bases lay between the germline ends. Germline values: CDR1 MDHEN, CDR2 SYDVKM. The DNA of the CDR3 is TGTGCCCTCCCTGAGGGCCCGGAAGGGGAGCTGTTTTTT. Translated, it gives CALPEGPEGELFF.

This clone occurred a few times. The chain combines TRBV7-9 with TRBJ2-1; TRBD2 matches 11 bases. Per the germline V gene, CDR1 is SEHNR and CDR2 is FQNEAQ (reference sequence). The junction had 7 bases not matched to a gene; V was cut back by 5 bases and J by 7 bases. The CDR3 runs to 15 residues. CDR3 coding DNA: TGTGCCAGCAGCGTAGGTAGCGGGGGGGTAAATGAGCAGTTCTTC. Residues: CASSVGSGGVNEQFF.

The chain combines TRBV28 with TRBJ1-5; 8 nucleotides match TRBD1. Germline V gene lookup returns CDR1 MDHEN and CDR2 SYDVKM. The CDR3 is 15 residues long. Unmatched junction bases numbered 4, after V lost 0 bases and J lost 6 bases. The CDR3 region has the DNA TGTGCCAGCAGTTTATGGACAGGGGAAACTCAGCCCCAGCATTTT. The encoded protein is CASSLWTGETQPQHF. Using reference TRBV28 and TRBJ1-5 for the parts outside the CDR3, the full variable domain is DVKVTQSSRYLVKRTGEKVFLECVQDMDHENMFWYRQDPGLGLRLIYFSYDVKMKEKGDIPEGYSVSREKKERFSLILESASTNQTSMYLCASSLWTGETQPQHFGDGTRLSIL.

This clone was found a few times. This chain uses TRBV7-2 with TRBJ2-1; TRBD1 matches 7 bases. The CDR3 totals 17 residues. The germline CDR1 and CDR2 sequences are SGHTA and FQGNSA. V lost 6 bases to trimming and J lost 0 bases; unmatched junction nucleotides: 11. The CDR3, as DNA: TGTGCCAGCAGTCCAAGGGACAGCTATACCTCCTACAATGAGCAGTTCTTC. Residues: CASSPRDSYTSYNEQFF. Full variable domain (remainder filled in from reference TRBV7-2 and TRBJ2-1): GAGVSQSPSNKVTEKGKDVELRCDPISGHTALYWYRQSLGQGLEFLIYFQGNSAPDKSGLPSDRFSAERTGGSVSTLTIQRTQQEDSAVYLCASSPRDSYTSYNEQFFGPGTRLTVL.

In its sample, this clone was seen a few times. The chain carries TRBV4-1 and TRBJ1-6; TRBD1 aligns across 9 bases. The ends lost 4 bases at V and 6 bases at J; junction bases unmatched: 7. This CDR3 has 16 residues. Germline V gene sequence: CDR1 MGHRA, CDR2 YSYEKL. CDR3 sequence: CASSPGQGDPNSPLHF. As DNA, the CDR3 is TGCGCCAGCAGCCCGGGACAGGGCGATCCTAATTCACCCCTCCACTTT.